This T cell receptor beta chain was sequenced during a study of blood T cell repertoires in COVID-19. The J segment lost 3 bases and the V segment lost 2 bases, leaving 8 bases of the junction unmatched. The CDR3 length is 17 residues. Germline lookup yields CDR1 KGHDR and CDR2 SFDVKD. Libraries were prepared by immunoSEQ multiplex PCR; TCRdb keeps only in-frame clonotypes and omits some of them. The sample has some 200,000 clones; 80% to 90% are singletons. Sequenced: peripheral blood. The rearrangement uses TRBV24-1 and TRBJ2-7; TRBD2 matches 11 bases. The receptor was isolated from a woman aged 40 to 50 with COVID-19, enrolled during active disease. The CDR3 sequence: CATSDSGTSGRNYEQYF. The CDR3 nucleotides are TGTGCCACCAGTGATTCAGGGACTAGCGGAAGAAACTACGAGCAGTACTTC.